The clone carrying this T cell receptor (beta chain) was detected only a few times. No antigen is known for it. This sample stems from a study of CD8 T cells in ankylosing spondylitis. General observations from the study: Disease-linked clones had a CD8+ phenotype and relatively low frequency in peripheral blood. A motif in TCR beta, a set of seven to nine highly homologous variants, appeared characteristic of ankylosing spondylitis blood.

Using its own MiXCR run on the 5' RACE reads, TCRdb lists one record per CDR3 protein. The repertoire consists of approximately 400,000 distinct CDR3 sequences, with under 20% occurring once and the leading ten covering just over 1%. Germline assignment: CDR1 SQVTM and CDR2 ANQGSEA. The CDR3 is 14 residues long. J gave up 7 bases and V 4 bases, and 10 bases lay outside the gene matches. The sequencing input was blood, either unsorted or a sorted T cell fraction (not recorded which). The sequence was collected from a male donor with ankylosing spondylitis. This sequence joins TRBV29-1 and TRBJ1-5; 7 bases are a match to TRBD1. As DNA, the CDR3 is TGCAGCGTTGCAGAAGGGCAGGGGGGACAGCCCCAGCATTTT. The encoded protein is CSVAEGQGGQPQHF.